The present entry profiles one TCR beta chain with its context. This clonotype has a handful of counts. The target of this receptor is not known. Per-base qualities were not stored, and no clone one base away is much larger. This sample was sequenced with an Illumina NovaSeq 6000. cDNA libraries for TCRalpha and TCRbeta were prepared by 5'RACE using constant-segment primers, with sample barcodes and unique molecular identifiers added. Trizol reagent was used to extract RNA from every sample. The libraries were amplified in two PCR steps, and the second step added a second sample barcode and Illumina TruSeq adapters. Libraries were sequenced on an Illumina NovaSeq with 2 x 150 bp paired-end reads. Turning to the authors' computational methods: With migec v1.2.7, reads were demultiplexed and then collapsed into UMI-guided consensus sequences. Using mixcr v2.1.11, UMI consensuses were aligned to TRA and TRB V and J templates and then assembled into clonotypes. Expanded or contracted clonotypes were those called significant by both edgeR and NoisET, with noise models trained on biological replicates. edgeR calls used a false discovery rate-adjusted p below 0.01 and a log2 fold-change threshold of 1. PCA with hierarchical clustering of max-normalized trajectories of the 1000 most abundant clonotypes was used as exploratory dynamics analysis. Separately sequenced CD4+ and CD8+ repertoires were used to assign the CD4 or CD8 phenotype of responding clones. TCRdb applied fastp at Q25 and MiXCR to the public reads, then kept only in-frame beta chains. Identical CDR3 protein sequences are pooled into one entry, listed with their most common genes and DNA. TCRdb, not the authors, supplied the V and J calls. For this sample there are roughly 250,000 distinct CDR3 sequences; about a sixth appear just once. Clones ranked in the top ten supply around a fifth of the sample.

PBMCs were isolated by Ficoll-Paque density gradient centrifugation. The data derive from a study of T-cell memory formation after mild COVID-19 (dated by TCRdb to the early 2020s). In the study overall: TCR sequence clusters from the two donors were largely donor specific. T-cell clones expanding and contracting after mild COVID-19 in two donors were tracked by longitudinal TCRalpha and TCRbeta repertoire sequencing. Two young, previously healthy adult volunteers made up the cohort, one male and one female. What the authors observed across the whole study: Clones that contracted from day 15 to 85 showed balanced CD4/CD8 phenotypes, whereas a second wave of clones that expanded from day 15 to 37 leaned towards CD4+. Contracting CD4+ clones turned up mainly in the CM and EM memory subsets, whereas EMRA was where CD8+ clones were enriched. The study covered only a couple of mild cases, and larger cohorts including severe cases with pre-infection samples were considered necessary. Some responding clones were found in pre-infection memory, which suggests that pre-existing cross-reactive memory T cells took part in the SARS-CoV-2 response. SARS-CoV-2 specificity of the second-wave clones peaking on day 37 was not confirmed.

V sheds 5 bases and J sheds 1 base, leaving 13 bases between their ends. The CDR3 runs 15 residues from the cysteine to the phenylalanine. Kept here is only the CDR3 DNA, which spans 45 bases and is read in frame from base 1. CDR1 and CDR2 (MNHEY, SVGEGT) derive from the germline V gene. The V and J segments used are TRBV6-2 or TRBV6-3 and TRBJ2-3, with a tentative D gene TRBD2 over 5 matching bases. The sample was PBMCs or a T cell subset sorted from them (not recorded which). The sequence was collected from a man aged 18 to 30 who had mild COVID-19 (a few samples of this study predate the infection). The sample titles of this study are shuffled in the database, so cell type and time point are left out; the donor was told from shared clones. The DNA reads TGTGCCAGCAGTCACCTTCTCGGGGGCACAGATACGCAGTATTTT. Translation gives CASSHLLGGTDTQYF.